The next 3 T cell receptor beta chains were all read from a single sample in a study of shared clonotypes between healthy human individuals. Libraries were prepared by immunoSEQ multiplex PCR; TCRdb keeps only in-frame clonotypes and omits some of them. The sample holds about 2.4 million clones; approximately 93% are singletons and the top ten take more than 0.35%. Sequencing input: naive CD4+ T cells from PBMCs. Subset meaning: CD45RA+ positively selected. These receptors all come from a man younger than 35 in good health. Some clones in this sample may be carry-over from other donors' samples.

The V gene is TRBV6-5, the J gene TRBJ2-3; TRBD2 might be the D (6 bases). The CDR3 consists of 15 residues. V was clipped by 3 bases and J by 6 bases, with 16 bases between them. Germline CDR1 is MNHEY and CDR2 is SVGAGI. CDR3 bases: TGTGCCAGCAGTTATGAGGGAGGTCCTTCCGATACGCAGTATTTT. Translated: CASSYEGGPSDTQYF.

To note about this clone: In the same sample, other DNA sequences code for this CDR3. V and J are TRBV7-2 and TRBJ1-2; D is possibly TRBD1 (5 bases). V lost 2 bases and J 8 bases, leaving 12 bases between the germline ends. The CDR3 is 13 residues long. The germline V gene encodes CDR1 SGHTA and CDR2 FQGNSA. CDR3 residues: CASSLLGVGGYTF. As DNA, the CDR3 is TGTGCCAGCAGCTTATTGGGGGTAGGAGGCTACACCTTC. Variable domain in full (rest from reference TRBV7-2 and TRBJ1-2): GAGVSQSPSNKVTEKGKDVELRCDPISGHTALYWYRQSLGQGLEFLIYFQGNSAPDKSGLPSDRFSAERTGGSVSTLTIQRTQQEDSAVYLCASSLLGVGGYTFGSGTRLTVV.

This clone has only one observation. V and J are TRBV15 and TRBJ1-4, with D possibly being TRBD1 (5 bases). Germline V lookup: CDR1 LNHNV, CDR2 YYDKDF (reference sequence). The CDR3 totals 15 residues. Trimming removed 5 bases at V and 0 bases at J, with 10 bases between. The CDR3 coding sequence is TGTGCCACCAGCGGGGGGAGGGCAACTAATGAAAAACTGTTTTTT. The encoded protein is CATSGGRATNEKLFF.